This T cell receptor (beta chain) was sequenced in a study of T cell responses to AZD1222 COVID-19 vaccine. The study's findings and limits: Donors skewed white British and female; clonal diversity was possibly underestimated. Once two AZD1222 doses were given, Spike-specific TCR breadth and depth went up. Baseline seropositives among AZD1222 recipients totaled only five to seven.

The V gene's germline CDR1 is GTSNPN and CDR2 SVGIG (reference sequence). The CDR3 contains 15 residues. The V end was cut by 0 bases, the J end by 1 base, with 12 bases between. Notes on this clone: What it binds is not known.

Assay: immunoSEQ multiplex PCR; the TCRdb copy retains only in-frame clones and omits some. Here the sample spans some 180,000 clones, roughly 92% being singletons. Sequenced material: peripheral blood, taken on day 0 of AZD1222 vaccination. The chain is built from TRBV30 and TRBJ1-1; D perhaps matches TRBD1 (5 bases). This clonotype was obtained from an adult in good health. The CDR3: CAWSVLGAGNTEAFF. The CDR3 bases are TGTGCCTGGAGTGTACTAGGGGCCGGGAACACTGAAGCTTTCTTT.